This record covers a single T cell receptor beta chain. Its antigen is not identified. The sample originates from a study of CD8 T cells in ankylosing spondylitis. The V gene's germline CDR1 is MNHNS and CDR2 SASEGT. V was pared by 8 bases and J by 3 bases, with 13 bases between. CDR3 size: 14 residues. Preparation of TCR beta libraries was done by quantitative 5'-RACE with molecular barcodes. TCRdb independently ran MiXCR on the 5' RACE reads; one entry per CDR3 protein. The sample gives about 700,000 distinct CDR3 sequences, around 17% of which show up once; about 20% is in the top ten. General observations from the study: The study looked at matched synovial fluid samples from ankylosing spondylitis patients. Disease-linked clones were reported to be significantly enriched there. Existing reports had already noted some motif variants in reactive arthritis synovial fluid and blood. What seemed typical of ankylosing spondylitis blood was a TCR beta motif built from several highly homologous variants. The authors found the disease-linked clones to be CD8+ and relatively rare in peripheral blood.

V and J are TRBV6-1 and TRBJ1-4; maybe TRBD1 (6 bases). This sequence was found in a male donor with ankylosing spondylitis. The source material was blood, either unsorted or a sorted T cell fraction (not recorded which). In DNA, the CDR3 is TGTGCCAGCGGTGGGACATGGGCTAATGAAAAACTGTTTTTT. As protein: CASGGTWANEKLFF.